Below, 7 T cell receptor beta chains from the same sample are listed, as sequenced in a study of blood T cells in healthy people across ages. A sample-barcoded 5' primer and a J-beta primer mix were used in a second PCR of about 7 to 12 cycles. A single record per CDR3 protein comes from TCRdb applying MiXCR to the 5' RACE reads. Here the sample spans around 800,000 distinct CDR3 sequences, 20% to 30% being singletons. The same data also went into a second study, on T cells of mothers and their children.

Sample: blood. The receptors were gathered from a boy aged 5-17 years in good health.

The chain uses TRBV7-9 and TRBJ2-1, with D unclear. V shed 8 bases and J shed 0 bases, with 17 bases lying between them. Germline CDR1 SEHNR, CDR2 FQNEAQ (reference sequence). There are 16 residues in the CDR3. The CDR3, as DNA: TGTGCCAGCCAAGCTATTGAGTCTTACTCCTACAATGAGCAGTTCTTC. This gives the protein CASQAIESYSYNEQFF.

This chain joins TRBV6-5 and TRBJ1-6; the D is unclear. V lost 2 bases and J lost 5, with 13 bases in between. Germline V CDR1 and CDR2: MNHEY, SVGAGI. The CDR3 spans 16 residues. The CDR3 loop reads CASSYRPALDNSPLHF. The DNA of the CDR3 is TGTGCCAGCAGTTACCGTCCGGCGCTGGATAATTCACCCCTCCACTTT.

A few counts support this clonotype. V and J are TRBV6-1 and TRBJ1-1; the D gene is possibly TRBD1 (6 bases). V shed 1 base and J shed 1 base, with 7 bases lying between them. There are 14 residues in the CDR3. Germline CDR1 and CDR2: MNHNS and SASEGT. The CDR3 loop is CASSEGQENTEAFF. CDR3 nucleotides: TGTGCCAGCAGTGAAGGACAGGAGAACACTGAAGCTTTCTTT.

The chain employs TRBV4-1 and TRBJ2-7, with D tentatively TRBD1 (6 bases). CDR1 is MGHRA, CDR2 YSYEKL, per germline. V shed 8 bases and J shed 0 bases, with 11 bases lying between them. This CDR3 region has 13 residues. CDR3: CASGPGHSYEQYF. The CDR3 bases are TGCGCCAGCGGCCCGGGACACTCCTACGAGCAGTACTTC.

The rearrangement joins TRBV20-1 to TRBJ2-1; TRBD2 agrees at 8 bases. From germline, CDR1 is DFQATT and CDR2 SNEGSKA (reference sequence). J lost 4 bases, V lost 3 bases, and 14 bases had no gene match. The CDR3 contains 17 residues. The CDR3 bases are TGCAGTGCTAGTCGAGCGGGGGTCGTTGGGGGTTACAATGAGCAGTTCTTC. It is translated as CSASRAGVVGGYNEQFF.

This clonotype was observed a single time. The CDR3 DNA reads TGCGCCAGCAGCTTGGGACTAGTAAGGGAAGAGACCCAGTACTTC. Amino acids: CASSLGLVREETQYF. The gene calls are TRBV5-1 and TRBJ2-5, with a possible D match to TRBD2 (6 bases). The V end was cut by 0 bases, the J end by 3 bases, with 12 bases between. Per the germline V gene, CDR1 is SGHRS and CDR2 is YFSETQ. This CDR3 is 15 amino acids long.

The chain joins TRBV7-9 to TRBJ2-4, with D tentatively TRBD1 or TRBD2 (5 bases each). V lost 4 bases, J lost 9 bases, and 22 bases lay in between. The CDR3 runs to 16 residues. CDR1 SEHNR and CDR2 FQNEAQ come from the germline V gene (reference sequence). The CDR3, as DNA: TGTGCCAGCAGCTCCCGACGGGACGATGCGGACTCCATTCAGTACTTC. It translates to CASSSRRDDADSIQYF.